The 8 T cell receptor beta chains in this list originate from one sample, sequenced in a study of blood T cell repertoires in COVID-19. Data came from immunoSEQ multiplex PCR; TCRdb stores just in-frame clones and leaves some out. Of approximately 100,000 clones in the sample, 91% are singletons; the top ten hold around a sixth. The sample was peripheral blood. These receptor sequences come from a man between 45 and 60 years old with acute or convalescent COVID-19.

The chain links TRBV28 to TRBJ2-1; D might be TRBD1 (8 bases). Trimming stripped 5 bases from V and 14 bases from J, with 22 bases between. This CDR3 is built from 14 residues. Germline-derived CDR1 and CDR2 are MDHEN and SYDVKM. This CDR3 reads CASSEGGTGTREFF. For the CDR3, the DNA is TGTGCCAGCAGTGAGGGGGGGACAGGCACCCGGGAGTTCTTC.

The chain uses TRBV6-2 or TRBV6-3 and TRBJ1-1, with 7 bases that match TRBD1. The junction had 6 bases not matched to a gene; V was cut back by 0 bases and J by 2 bases. The CDR3 is 16 residues long. The V gene's germline CDR1 is MNHEY and CDR2 SVGEGT. This CDR3 is CASSYSGGASNTEAFF. CDR3 in DNA: TGTGCCAGCAGTTACTCAGGGGGCGCAAGTAACACTGAAGCTTTCTTT.

The J gene is TRBJ2-1, the V gene TRBV5-1, with TRBD1 matching 8 bases. Germline assignment: CDR1 SGHRS and CDR2 YFSETQ. The CDR3 contains 15 residues. With 5 bases clipped from V and 5 bases from J, the junction kept 9 bases outside the gene matches. CDR3 protein: CASSSAGQGHNEQFF. CDR3 DNA: TGCGCCAGCAGTTCAGCCGGACAGGGCCACAATGAGCAGTTCTTC.

Details on this clone: The sample holds other DNA sequences that translate to the same CDR3. This sequence joins TRBV23-1 and TRBJ2-7, with 9 bases lining up with TRBD1. TRBV23-1 is labeled an ORF, and its function is uncertain. Trimming cost V 4 bases and J 1 base; bases outside gene matches: 5. The CDR3 contains 15 residues. The CDR3 DNA sequence: TGCGCCAGCAGTCGAACCGGGACAGGGTCCTACGAGCAGTACTTC. Its protein is CASSRTGTGSYEQYF.

The rearrangement joins TRBV30 to TRBJ1-3; D is ambiguous. Germline V gene lookup returns CDR1 GTSNPN and CDR2 SVGIG (reference sequence). The CDR3 extends over 11 amino acids. Trimming stripped 4 bases from V and 4 bases from J, with 5 bases between. CDR3 amino acids: CAWNKGNTIYF. As DNA, the CDR3 is TGTGCCTGGAACAAAGGAAACACCATATATTTT. Complete variable domain (other parts from reference TRBV30 and TRBJ1-3): SQTIHQWPATLVQPVGSPLSLECTVEGTSNPNLYWYRQAAGRGLQLLFYSVGIGQISSEVPQNLSASRPQDRQFILSSKKLLLSDSGFYLCAWNKGNTIYFGEGSWLTVV.

DNA of the CDR3: TGTGCCAGCAGCCACACCGACTACGAGCAGTACTTC. It yields the protein CASSHTDYEQYF. The gene calls are TRBV6-5 and TRBJ2-7; D uncertain. The CDR3 consists of 12 residues. V lost 6 bases, J lost 3 bases, and 9 bases lay in between. Germline V gene lookup returns CDR1 MNHEY and CDR2 SVGAGI.

The chain carries TRBV5-4 and TRBJ1-3; D is uncertain. CDR1 and CDR2 from the germline V gene are SGHNT and YYREEE (reference sequence). The CDR3 sequence is 15 residues long. With 0 bases removed from V and 2 bases from J, the gap between germline ends came to 9 bases. CDR3 bases: TGTGCCAGCAGCTTGGGCCACTCTCCTGGAAACACCATATATTTT. It encodes CASSLGHSPGNTIYF.

This clone was recorded a few times. The V call is TRBV7-8, the J call TRBJ1-5; 8 bases are shared with TRBD1. CDR1 is SGHVS and CDR2 is FQNEAQ in the germline V gene. The CDR3 extends over 14 amino acids. The V and J ends lost 5 bases and 6 bases, in that order; junction bases with no gene match: 6. In DNA, the CDR3 is TGTGCCAGCAGCCTGGACAGGGCGCGTCAGCCCCAGCATTTT. Translation gives CASSLDRARQPQHF.